This is a list of T cell receptor beta chains from one sample in a study of OX40 agonist ivuxolimab in advanced cancers. The data were produced by immunoSEQ multiplex PCR, yet TCRdb's version contains in-frame clones alone and is incomplete. The sample shows roughly 33,000 clones, 84% of them seen only once. Here the sequenced sample was CD4+ or CD8+ T cells sorted from blood, taken in a trial of the OX40 agonist ivuxolimab. The receptors come from an adult with an advanced solid tumor such as melanoma, head and neck, liver or kidney cancer. Both conserved end residues are part of each CDR3. The order of the fields is D gene, CDR3 length, J gene, V gene, clone size, CDR3 protein, CDR3 DNA. The D gene is left open where the match is weak. Clone size is not always given. Where it is, it says once, few, many or a class for expanded clones.

TRBD1,16,TRBJ1-2,TRBV5-1,.,CASSPSGTGGDYGYTF,TGCGCCAGCAGCCCATCCGGGACAGGGGGTGACTATGGCTACACCTTC
.,14,TRBJ2-3,TRBV7-3,.,CASSYSGGTDTQYF,TGTGCCAGCAGCTACTCAGGTGGCACAGATACGCAGTATTTT
.,13,TRBJ2-3,TRBV28,.,CASSVGGTDTQYF,TGTGCCAGCAGTGTTGGGGGCACAGATACGCAGTATTTT
TRBD1,15,TRBJ1-2,TRBV5-1,.,CASSLDQQGVGGYTF,TGCGCCAGCAGCTTGGATCAACAGGGGGTCGGCGGCTACACCTTC
.,15,TRBJ1-5,TRBV19,.,CASSIAASSNQPQHF,TGTGCCAGTAGTATAGCTGCGTCTAGCAATCAGCCCCAGCATTTT
TRBD1,14,TRBJ1-1,TRBV19,few,CASSIDRVQGRTFF,TGTGCCAGTAGTATAGATCGGGTACAGGGGAGGACTTTCTTT
.,15,TRBJ2-3,TRBV9,.,CASSVAGQSTDTQYF,TGTGCCAGCAGCGTAGCAGGACAGTCCACAGATACGCAGTATTTT
TRBD2,14,TRBJ2-3,TRBV4-1,once,CASRLAGQADTQYF,TGCGCCAGCAGGCTAGCGGGGCAAGCAGATACGCAGTATTTT
.,13,TRBJ1-5,TRBV5-8,.,CASSLVPGQPQHF,TGTGCCAGCAGCTTGGTGCCGGGGCAGCCCCAGCATTTT
.,15,TRBJ1-1,TRBV30,few,CAWSVGSRGNTEAFF,TGTGCCTGGAGTGTAGGTTCTAGGGGGAACACTGAAGCTTTCTTT
TRBD2,15,TRBJ2-5,TRBV30,.,CAWSSLGEGVKTQYF,TGTGCCTGGAGTAGCCTCGGGGAGGGAGTGAAGACCCAGTACTTC
.,14,TRBJ2-5,TRBV18,.,CASSPPGTTETQYF,TGTGCCAGCTCACCACCGGGCACCACAGAGACCCAGTACTTC
.,11,TRBJ2-7,TRBV27,.,CASSEGVEQYF,TGTGCCAGCAGTGAGGGGGTCGAGCAGTACTTC
.,14,TRBJ2-3,TRBV4-1,.,CASSQVVIPDTQYF,TGCGCCAGCAGCCAAGTGGTGATTCCGGATACGCAGTATTTT
.,12,TRBJ1-6,TRBV2,.,CATQQDGSPLHF,TGTGCCACCCAACAGGACGGATCACCCCTCCACTTT
TRBD1,14,TRBJ2-7,TRBV19,.,CASSMRGQSYEQYF,TGTGCCAGTAGTATGAGGGGACAGTCCTACGAGCAGTACTTC
.,14,TRBJ2-7,TRBV10-2,.,CASSRRDSSYEQYF,TGCGCCAGCAGTCGTCGTGACTCCTCCTACGAGCAGTACTTC
.,17,TRBJ1-5,TRBV2,.,CASSLKRAGMGNQPQHF,TGTGCCAGCAGTTTGAAGAGGGCGGGGATGGGCAATCAGCCCCAGCATTTT
.,13,TRBJ2-1,TRBV27,.,CASTEGLRGEQFF,TGTGCCAGCACAGAAGGACTCCGGGGTGAGCAGTTCTTC
TRBD1,13,TRBJ1-5,TRBV6-1,.,CASRVTGNQPQHF,TGTGCCAGCAGAGTGACAGGGAATCAGCCCCAGCATTTT
.,14,TRBJ2-7,TRBV4-1,.,CASSQRDGSYEQYF,TGCGCCAGCAGCCAACGGGACGGCTCCTACGAGCAGTACTTC
.,15,TRBJ2-5,TRBV15,once,CATSRSTAHQETQYF,TGTGCCACCAGCCGGAGCACAGCACACCAAGAGACCCAGTACTTC
.,13,TRBJ1-2,TRBV5-4,few,CASSSGRAKGYTF,TGTGCCAGCAGCTCCGGACGGGCAAAAGGCTACACCTTC
TRBD1,15,TRBJ1-5,TRBV2,few,CASSRGPSSNQPQHF,TGTGCCAGCAGTAGGGGGCCCAGCAGCAATCAGCCCCAGCATTTT
.,16,TRBJ1-2,TRBV28,.,CASSSLGPSSNYGYTF,TGTGCCAGCAGTTCCCTGGGACCCTCCTCTAACTATGGCTACACCTTC
.,13,TRBJ2-6,TRBV7-8,.,CASRSSGANVLTF,TGTGCCAGCAGGAGCTCTGGGGCCAACGTCCTGACTTTC
.,14,TRBJ1-4,TRBV5-5,.,CASSSGQTNEKLFF,TGTGCCAGCAGCTCTGGACAGACTAATGAAAAACTGTTTTTT
.,15,TRBJ2-5,TRBV11-2,.,CASSLGYSAQETQYF,TGTGCCAGCAGCTTGGGGTACTCGGCCCAAGAGACCCAGTACTTC
.,15,TRBJ2-7,TRBV10-2,once,CASSGRAQISYEQYF,TGCGCCAGCAGTGGGAGGGCTCAGATCTCCTACGAGCAGTACTTC